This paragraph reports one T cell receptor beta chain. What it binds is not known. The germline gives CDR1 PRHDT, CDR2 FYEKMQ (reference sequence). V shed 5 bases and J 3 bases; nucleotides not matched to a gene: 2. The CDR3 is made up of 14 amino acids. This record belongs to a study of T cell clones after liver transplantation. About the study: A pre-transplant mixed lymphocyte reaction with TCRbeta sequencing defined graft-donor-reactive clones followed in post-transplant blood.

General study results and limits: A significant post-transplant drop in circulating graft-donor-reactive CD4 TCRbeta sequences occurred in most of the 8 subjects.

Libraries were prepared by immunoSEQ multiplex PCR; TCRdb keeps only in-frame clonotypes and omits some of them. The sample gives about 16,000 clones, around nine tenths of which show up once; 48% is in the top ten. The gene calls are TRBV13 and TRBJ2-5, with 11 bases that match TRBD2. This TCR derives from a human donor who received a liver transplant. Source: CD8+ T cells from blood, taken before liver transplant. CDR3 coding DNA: TGTGCCAGCAGCGCGACTAGCGGGAAAGAGACCCAGTACTTC. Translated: CASSATSGKETQYF.